This T cell receptor beta chain was identified during a study of T cell repertoires in cytomegalovirus infection. As for the study in general: It was the public TCR beta signatures that indicated both CMV infection and matching HLA type.

Germline loops: CDR1 SGHTA, CDR2 FQGNSA. This CDR3 comprises 12 residues. The V end lost 0 bases, the J end lost 15 bases, and 12 bases lay between the germline ends. TCRdb used MiXCR to reprocess the reads, holding one entry per CDR3 protein. In the table there are about 85,000 distinct CDR3 sequences, approximately 46% of which are singletons. This clonotype was counted only a few times. Its specificity is not known. The sequencing here drew on CD8+ T cells from cultured PBMCs, taken from culture after CMV antigen stimulation. This clonotype originated in a human donor in good health (CMV status not recorded). Some clones in this sample may be carry-over from other donors' samples. The chain joins TRBV7-2 to TRBJ2-1; the D is unclear. CDR3 sequence reads: CASSLAGLIRFF. The CDR3 nucleotides are TGTGCCAGCAGCTTAGCAGGCCTCATCCGGTTCTTC. The whole variable domain, remainder taken from reference TRBV7-2 and TRBJ2-1, is GAGVSQSPSNKVTEKGKDVELRCDPISGHTALYWYRQSLGQGLEFLIYFQGNSAPDKSGLPSDRFSAERTGGSVSTLTIQRTQQEDSAVYLCASSLAGLIRFFGPGTRLTVL.